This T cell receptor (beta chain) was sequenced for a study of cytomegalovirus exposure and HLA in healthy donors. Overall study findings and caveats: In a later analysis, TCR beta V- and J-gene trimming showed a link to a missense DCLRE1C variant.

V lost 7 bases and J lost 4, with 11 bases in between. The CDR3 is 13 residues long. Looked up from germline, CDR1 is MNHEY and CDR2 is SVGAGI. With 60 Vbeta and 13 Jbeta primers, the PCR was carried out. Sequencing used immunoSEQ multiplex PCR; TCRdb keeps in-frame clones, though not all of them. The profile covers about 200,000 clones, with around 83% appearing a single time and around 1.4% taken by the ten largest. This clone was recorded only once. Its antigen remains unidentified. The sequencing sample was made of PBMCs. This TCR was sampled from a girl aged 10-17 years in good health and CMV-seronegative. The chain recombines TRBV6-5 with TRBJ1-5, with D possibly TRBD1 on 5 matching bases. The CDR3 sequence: CASNQGENQPQHF. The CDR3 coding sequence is TGTGCCAGCAACCAGGGTGAGAATCAGCCCCAGCATTTT.